This T cell receptor beta chain comes out of a study of T cell clonotyping in hematopoietic cell transplantation. Whole-study results and caveats: Recipient TCR diversity dropped after transplant; expanded clonotypes rose from day 30 to 180. Higher Inverse Simpson Index values in graft donor and pretransplant recipient predicted broader posttransplant TCR diversity.

Note on this clone: What it binds is unknown.

Trimming removed 4 bases from V and 3 bases from J, with 19 bases in between. This CDR3 has 16 residues. CDR1 is SGHRS, CDR2 YFSETQ, per germline. Sequencing was performed with immunoSEQ multiplex PCR; in TCRdb, only in-frame clones are kept and a portion is missing. This sample carries approximately 8,000 clones, roughly nine tenths of them seen once, and the ten largest clones take about 4.1%. Sample: PBMCs, taken 180 days after allogeneic stem cell transplant. The chain carries TRBV5-1 and TRBJ2-5; D may match TRBD1 or TRBD2 (5 bases each). The TCR was taken from a female patient aged 50-60 years who had an allogeneic stem cell transplant from an unrelated donor, so the T cells may come from the graft donor. Some clones in this sample may be carry-over from other donors' samples. The CDR3 DNA reads TGCGCCAGCAGCCTAAACCCGGGGCGACCGAAAGAGACCCAGTACTTC. Translation: CASSLNPGRPKETQYF.